This entry describes one T cell receptor beta chain. Recruited during active infection, patients (from Seattle) were subsequently followed longitudinally. The data were produced by immunoSEQ multiplex PCR, yet TCRdb's version contains in-frame clones alone and is incomplete. The sample records about 370,000 clones, about 89% being singletons. The sample comes from a study of blood T cell repertoires in COVID-19. Study details: Whether acute or convalescent, the COVID-19 samples came from the United States, Italy and Spain. T cells, B-cell-depleted T cells, or PBMCs supplied cDNA or gDNA.

Germline lookup yields CDR1 SGHRS and CDR2 YFSETQ. The CDR3 is 19 amino acids. The trim removed 0 bases at V and 2 bases at J, leaving 12 bases unmatched. V gene TRBV5-1 combines with J gene TRBJ2-3; TRBD1 matches 10 bases. The sequencing input was peripheral blood. The receptor was isolated from a woman aged 25 to 39 with COVID-19, enrolled during active disease. The CDR3 bases are TGCGCCAGCAGCTTGGTCCCCGGGACAGGGGTTCTTTCCACAGATACGCAGTATTTT. The encoded protein is CASSLVPGTGVLSTDTQYF.